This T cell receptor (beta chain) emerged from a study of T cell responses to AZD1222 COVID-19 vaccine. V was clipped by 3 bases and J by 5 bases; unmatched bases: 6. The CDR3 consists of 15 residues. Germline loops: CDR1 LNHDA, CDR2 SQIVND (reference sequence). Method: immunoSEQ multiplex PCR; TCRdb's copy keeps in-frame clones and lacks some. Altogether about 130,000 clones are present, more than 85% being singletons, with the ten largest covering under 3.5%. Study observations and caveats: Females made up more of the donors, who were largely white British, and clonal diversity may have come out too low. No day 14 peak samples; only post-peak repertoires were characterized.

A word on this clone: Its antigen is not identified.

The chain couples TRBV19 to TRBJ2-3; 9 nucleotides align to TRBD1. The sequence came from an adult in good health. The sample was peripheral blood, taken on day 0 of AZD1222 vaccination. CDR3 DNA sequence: TGTGCCAGTAGTATCACCGGGACAGGGCTAGATACGCAGTATTTT. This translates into CASSITGTGLDTQYF.